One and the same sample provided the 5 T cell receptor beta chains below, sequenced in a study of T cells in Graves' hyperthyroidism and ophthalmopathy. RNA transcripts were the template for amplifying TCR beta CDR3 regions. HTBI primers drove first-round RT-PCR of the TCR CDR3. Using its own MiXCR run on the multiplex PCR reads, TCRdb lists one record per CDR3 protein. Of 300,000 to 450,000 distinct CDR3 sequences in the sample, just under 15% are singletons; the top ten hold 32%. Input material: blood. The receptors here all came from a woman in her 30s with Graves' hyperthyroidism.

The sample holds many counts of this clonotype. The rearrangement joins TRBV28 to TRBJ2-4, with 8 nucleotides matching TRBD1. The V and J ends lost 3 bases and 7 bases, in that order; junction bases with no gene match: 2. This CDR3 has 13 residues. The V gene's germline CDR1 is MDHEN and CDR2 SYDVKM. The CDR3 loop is CASSFRQGNIQYF. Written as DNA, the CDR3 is TGTGCCAGCAGTTTTAGACAGGGGAACATTCAGTACTTC.

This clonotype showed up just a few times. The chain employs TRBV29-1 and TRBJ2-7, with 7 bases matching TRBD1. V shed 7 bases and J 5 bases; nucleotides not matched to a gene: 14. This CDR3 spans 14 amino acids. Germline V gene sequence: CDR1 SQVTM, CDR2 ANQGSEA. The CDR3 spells CSADKTGSGNEQYF. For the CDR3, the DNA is TGCAGCGCTGACAAGACAGGGTCGGGCAACGAGCAGTACTTC.

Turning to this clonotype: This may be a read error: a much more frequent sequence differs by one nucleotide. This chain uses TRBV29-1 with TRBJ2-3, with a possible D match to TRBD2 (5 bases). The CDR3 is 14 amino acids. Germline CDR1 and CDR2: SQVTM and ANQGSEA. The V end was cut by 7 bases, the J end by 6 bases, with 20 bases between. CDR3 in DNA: TGCAGCGCCGACGGCACCAGCGGTCAGGATACGCAGTATTTT. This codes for CSADGTSGQDTQYF.

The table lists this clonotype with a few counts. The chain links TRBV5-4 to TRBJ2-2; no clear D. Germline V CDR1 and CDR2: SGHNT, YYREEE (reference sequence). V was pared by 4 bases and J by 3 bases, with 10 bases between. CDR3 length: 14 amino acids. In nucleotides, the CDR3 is TGTGCCAGCAGCGTCCTTACGGACACCGGGGAGCTGTTTTTT. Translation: CASSVLTDTGELFF.

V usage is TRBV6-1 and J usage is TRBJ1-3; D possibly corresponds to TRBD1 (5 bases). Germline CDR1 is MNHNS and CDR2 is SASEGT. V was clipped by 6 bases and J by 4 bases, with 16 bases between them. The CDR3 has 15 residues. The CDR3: CASSQERGRGNTIYF. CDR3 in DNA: TGTGCCAGCAGCCAGGAACGGGGCCGAGGAAACACCATATATTTT.